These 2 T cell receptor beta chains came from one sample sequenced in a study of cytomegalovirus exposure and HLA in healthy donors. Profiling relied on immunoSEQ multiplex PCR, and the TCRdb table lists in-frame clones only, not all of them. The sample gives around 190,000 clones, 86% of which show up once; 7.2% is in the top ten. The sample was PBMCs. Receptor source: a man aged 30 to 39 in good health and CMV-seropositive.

DNA for the CDR3: TGTGCCAGCAGCAAAAGGGGGGGGCAGTACTATGGCTACACCTTC. Protein sequence: CASSKRGGQYYGYTF. The chain is built from TRBV5-6 and TRBJ1-2; D might be TRBD1 (6 bases). The CDR3 loop spans 15 amino acids. V shed 4 bases and J shed 3 bases, with 16 bases lying between them. From germline, CDR1 is SGHDT and CDR2 YYEEEE.

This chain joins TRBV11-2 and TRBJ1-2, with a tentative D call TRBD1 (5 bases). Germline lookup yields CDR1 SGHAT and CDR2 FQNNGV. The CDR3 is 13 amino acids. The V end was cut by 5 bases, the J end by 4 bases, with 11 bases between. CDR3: CASSAGTVYGYTF. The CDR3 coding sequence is TGTGCCAGCAGCGCGGGGACGGTCTATGGCTACACCTTC.